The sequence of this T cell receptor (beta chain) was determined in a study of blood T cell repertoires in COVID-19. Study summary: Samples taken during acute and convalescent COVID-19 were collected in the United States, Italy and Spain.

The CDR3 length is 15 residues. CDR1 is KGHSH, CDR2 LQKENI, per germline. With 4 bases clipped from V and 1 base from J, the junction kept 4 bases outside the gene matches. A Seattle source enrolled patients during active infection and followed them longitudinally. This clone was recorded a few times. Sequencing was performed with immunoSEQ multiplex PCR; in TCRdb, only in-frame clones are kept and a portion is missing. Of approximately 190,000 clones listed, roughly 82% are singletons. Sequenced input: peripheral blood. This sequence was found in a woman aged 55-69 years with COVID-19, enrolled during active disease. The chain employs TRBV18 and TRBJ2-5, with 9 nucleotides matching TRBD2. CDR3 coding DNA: TGTGCCAGCTCACAGCAGCGGGGGGCCCAAGAGACCCAGTACTTC. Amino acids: CASSQQRGAQETQYF.